The present entry profiles one T cell receptor (beta chain) with its context. Its antigen is still unknown. V lost 8 bases, J lost 5 bases, and 9 bases lay in between. The germline CDR1 and CDR2 sequences are KGHSH and LQKENI. This CDR3 is 11 amino acids long. The data originate from a study of T cell responses to AZD1222 COVID-19 vaccine. TCRdb's copy holds only in-frame clones and misses some; the assay was immunoSEQ multiplex PCR. The sample records roughly 100,000 clones, about four fifths being singletons. Study outcomes and limitations: Within unmutated variant regions lay the reported targets of nearly half of spike-specific TCRs.

This specimen was peripheral blood, taken on day 0 of AZD1222 vaccination. This sequence originates from an adult in good health. The V call is TRBV18, the J call TRBJ1-1; tentatively, D is TRBD1 (6 bases). The CDR3 bases are TGTGCCAGCGCACAGGGTACTGAAGCTTTCTTT. Its protein product is CASAQGTEAFF.